This entry describes one T cell receptor (beta chain). Antigen specificity is unknown. These data originate in a study of persistence of HIV-infected CD4 T cells. Study details: A median of 8 years of suppressive ART preceded sampling.

The J segment lost 2 bases and the V segment lost 4 bases, leaving 6 bases of the junction unmatched. This CDR3 spans 15 amino acids. CDR1 is SGHRS and CDR2 is YFSETQ in the germline V gene. Overlapping HIV-1 Gag 15-mer peptides at about 1 ug per peptide per mL were used. Sorted nonresponding memory CD4+ T cells were CD40L-negative, CD69-negative, CD45RO-high. The libraries were made with immunoSEQ version 4 in survey mode. The data were produced by immunoSEQ multiplex PCR, yet TCRdb's version contains in-frame clones alone and is incomplete. The sample has 36,000 or so clones, roughly 80% seen once. Sequenced here: cultured CD4+ T cells from PBMCs, sampled from a patient who received antiretroviral therapy. The receptor's source is an adult with HIV. The donor label of this sample is uncertain. This sequence joins TRBV5-1 and TRBJ2-7, with TRBD1 identical over 10 bases. CDR3 sequence: CASSTGTGVAYEQYF. In nucleotides, the CDR3 is TGCGCCAGCAGCACGGGGACAGGGGTTGCCTACGAGCAGTACTTC.